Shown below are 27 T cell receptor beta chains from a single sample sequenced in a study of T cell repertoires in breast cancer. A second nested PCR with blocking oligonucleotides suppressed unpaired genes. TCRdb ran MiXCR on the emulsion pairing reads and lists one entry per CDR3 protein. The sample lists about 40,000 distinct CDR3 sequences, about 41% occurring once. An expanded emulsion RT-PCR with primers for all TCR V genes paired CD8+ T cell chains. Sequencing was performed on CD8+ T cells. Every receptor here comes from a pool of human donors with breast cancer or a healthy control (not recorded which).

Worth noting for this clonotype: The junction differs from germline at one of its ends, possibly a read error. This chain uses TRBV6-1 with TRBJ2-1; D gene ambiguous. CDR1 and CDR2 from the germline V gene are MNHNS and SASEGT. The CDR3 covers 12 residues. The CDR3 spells CATATSCNEQFF. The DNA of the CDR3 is TGTGCCACCGCAACTTCCTGCAATGAGCAGTTCTTC.

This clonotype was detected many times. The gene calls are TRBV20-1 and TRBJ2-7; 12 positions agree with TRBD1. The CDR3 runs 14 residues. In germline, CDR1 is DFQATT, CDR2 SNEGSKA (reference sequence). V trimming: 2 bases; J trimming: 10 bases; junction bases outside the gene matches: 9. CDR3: CSARLGTGGGKQYF. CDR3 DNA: TGCAGTGCTAGACTCGGGACAGGGGGCGGCAAACAGTACTTC.

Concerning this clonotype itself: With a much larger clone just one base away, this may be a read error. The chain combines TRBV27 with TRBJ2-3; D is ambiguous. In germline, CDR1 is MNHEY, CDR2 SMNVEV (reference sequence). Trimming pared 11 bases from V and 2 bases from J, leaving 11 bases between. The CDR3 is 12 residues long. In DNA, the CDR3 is TGTGCCGCACATGGTTTCACAGATACGCAGTATTTT. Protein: CAAHGFTDTQYF.

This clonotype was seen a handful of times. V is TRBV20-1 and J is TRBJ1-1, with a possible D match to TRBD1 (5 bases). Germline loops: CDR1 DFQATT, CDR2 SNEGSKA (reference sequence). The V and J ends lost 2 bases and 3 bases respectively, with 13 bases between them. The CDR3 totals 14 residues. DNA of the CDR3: TGCAGTGCTAGATCCCAGGGACTTGACACTGAAGCTTTCTTT. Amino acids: CSARSQGLDTEAFF.

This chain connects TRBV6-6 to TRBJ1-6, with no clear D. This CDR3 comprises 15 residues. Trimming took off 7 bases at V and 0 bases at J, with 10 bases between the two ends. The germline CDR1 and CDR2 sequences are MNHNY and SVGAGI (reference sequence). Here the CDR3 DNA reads TGTGCCAGCATAAAGGAAGGCTCCTATAATTCACCCCTCCACTTT. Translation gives CASIKEGSYNSPLHF.

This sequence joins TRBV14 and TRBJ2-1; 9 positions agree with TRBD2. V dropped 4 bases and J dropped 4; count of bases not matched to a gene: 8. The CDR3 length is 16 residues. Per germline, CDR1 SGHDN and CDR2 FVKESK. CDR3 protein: CASSPLGSGGYNEQFF. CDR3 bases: TGTGCCAGCAGCCCCCTGGGTAGCGGGGGATACAATGAGCAGTTCTTC.

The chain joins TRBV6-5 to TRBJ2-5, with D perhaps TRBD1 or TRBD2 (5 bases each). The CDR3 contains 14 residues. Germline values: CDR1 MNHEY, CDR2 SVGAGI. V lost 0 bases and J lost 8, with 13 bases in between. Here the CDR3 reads CASSYSPGPVTQYF. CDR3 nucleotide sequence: TGTGCCAGCAGTTACTCCCCGGGACCGGTCACCCAGTACTTC.

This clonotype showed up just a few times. The CDR3 sequence is CASSMKTNSPLHF. The CDR3 DNA reads as TGTGCCAGTAGTATGAAGACTAATTCACCCCTCCACTTT. The chain uses TRBV19 and TRBJ1-6; D ambiguous. Germline loops: CDR1 LNHDA, CDR2 SQIVND (reference sequence). The CDR3 runs 13 residues. Between the trimmed V and J ends, which lost 3 bases and 6 bases, there was a span of 6 bases.

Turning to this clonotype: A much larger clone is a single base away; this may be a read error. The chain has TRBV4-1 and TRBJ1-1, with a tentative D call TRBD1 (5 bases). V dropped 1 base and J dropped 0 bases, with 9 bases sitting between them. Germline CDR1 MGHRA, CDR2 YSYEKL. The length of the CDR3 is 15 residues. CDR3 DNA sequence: TGCGCCAGCAGCCAAGGGGGCAGGTTGAACACTGAAGCTTTCTTT. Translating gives CASSQGGRLNTEAFF.

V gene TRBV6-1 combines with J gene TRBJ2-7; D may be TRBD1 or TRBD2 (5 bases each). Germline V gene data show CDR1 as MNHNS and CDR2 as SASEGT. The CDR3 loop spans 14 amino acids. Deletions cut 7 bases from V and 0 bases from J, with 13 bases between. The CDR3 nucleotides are TGTGCCAGCACCCACGGGGCCAACTCCTACGAGCAGTACTTC. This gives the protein CASTHGANSYEQYF.

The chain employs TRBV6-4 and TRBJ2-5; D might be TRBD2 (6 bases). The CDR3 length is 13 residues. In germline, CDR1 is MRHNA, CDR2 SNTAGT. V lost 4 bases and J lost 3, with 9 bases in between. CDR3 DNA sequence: TGTGCCAGCAGTGGTACGGGGGAAGAGACCCAGTACTTC. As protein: CASSGTGEETQYF.

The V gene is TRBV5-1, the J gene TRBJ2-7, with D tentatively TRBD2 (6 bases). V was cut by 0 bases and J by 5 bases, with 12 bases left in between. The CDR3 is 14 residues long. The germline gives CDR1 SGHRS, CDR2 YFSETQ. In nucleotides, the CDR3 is TGCGCCAGCAGCTTGGAGTCGGACTACCACGAGCAGTACTTC. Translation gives CASSLESDYHEQYF.

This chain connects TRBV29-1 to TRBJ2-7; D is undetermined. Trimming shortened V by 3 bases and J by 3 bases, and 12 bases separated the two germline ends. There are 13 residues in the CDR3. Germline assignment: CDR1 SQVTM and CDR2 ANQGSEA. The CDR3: CSVDPHGFYEQYF. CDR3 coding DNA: TGCAGCGTTGATCCTCACGGGTTCTACGAGCAGTACTTC.

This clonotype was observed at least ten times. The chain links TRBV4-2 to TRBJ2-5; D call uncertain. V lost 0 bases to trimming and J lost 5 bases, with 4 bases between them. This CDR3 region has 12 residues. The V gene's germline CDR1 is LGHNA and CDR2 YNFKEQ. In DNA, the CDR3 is TGTGCCAGCAGCCAAGATAAGGAGACCCAGTACTTC. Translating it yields CASSQDKETQYF.

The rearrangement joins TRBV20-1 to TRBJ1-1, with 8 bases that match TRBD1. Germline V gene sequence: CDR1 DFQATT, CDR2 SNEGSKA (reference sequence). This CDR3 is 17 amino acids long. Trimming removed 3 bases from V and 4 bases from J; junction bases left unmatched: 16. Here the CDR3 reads CSARDRRTGSGGTEAFF. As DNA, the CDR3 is TGCAGTGCTAGGGATCGAAGGACAGGGAGCGGAGGCACTGAAGCTTTCTTT.

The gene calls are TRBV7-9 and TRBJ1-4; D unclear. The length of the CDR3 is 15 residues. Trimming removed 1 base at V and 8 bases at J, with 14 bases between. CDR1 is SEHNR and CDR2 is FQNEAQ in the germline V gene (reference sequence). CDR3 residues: CASSLGNPRREKLFF. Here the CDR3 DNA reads TGTGCCAGCAGCTTAGGGAACCCCCGTCGGGAAAAACTGTTTTTT.

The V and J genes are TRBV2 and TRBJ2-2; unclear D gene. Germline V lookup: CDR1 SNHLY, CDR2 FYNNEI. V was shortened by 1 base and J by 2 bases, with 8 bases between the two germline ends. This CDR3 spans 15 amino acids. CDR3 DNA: TGTGCCAGCAGTGAAGGCCCATTAAACACCGGGGAGCTGTTTTTT. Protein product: CASSEGPLNTGELFF.

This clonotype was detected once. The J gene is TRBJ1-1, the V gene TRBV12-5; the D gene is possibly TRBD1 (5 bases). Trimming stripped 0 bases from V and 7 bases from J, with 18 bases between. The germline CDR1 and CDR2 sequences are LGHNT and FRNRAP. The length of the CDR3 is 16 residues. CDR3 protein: CASGLVRNWAGREAFF. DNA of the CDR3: TGTGCTAGTGGTTTGGTCAGAAATTGGGCAGGGCGTGAAGCTTTCTTT.

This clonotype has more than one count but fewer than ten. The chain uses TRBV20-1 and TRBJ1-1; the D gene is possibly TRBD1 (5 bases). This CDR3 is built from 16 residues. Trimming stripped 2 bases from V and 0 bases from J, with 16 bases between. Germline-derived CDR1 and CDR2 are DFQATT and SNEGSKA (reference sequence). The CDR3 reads CSARRTSGGMNTEAFF. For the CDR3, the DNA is TGCAGTGCTAGACGAACTTCGGGGGGAATGAACACTGAAGCTTTCTTT.

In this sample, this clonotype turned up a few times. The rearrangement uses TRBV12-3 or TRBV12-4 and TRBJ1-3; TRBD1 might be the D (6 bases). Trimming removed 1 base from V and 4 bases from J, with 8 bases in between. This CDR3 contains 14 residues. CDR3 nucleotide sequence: TGTGCCAGCAGTTTAGACAGGGCCGGAAACACCATATATTTT. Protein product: CASSLDRAGNTIYF.

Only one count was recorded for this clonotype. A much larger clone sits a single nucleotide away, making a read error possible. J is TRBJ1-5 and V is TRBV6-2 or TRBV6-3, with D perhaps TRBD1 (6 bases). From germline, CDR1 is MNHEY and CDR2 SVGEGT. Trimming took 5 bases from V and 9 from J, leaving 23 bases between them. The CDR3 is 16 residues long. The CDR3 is CASSHPSCRGGWPQHF. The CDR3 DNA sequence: TGTGCCAGCAGTCACCCTTCCTGCAGGGGAGGGTGGCCCCAGCATTTT.

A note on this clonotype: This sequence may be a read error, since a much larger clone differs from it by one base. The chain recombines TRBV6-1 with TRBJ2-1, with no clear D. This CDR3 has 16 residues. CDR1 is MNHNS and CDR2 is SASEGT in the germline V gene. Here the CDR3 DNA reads TGTGCCAGCAGTGATGGACCCGAAGGAACGTACAGTGAGCAGTTCTTC. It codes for CASSDGPEGTYSEQFF.

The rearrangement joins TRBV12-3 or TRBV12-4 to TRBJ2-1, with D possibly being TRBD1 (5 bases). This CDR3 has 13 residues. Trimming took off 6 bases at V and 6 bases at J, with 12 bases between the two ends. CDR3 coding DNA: TGTGCCAGCAGCGCCTTTACAGGCAATGAGCAGTTCTTC. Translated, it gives CASSAFTGNEQFF.

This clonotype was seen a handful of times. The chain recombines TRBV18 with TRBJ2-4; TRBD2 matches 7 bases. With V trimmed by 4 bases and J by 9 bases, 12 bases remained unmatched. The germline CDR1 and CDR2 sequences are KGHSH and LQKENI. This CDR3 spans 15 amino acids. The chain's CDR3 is CASSLESGGLSIQYF. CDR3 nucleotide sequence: TGTGCCAGCTCACTTGAGTCGGGGGGTTTGAGCATTCAGTACTTC.

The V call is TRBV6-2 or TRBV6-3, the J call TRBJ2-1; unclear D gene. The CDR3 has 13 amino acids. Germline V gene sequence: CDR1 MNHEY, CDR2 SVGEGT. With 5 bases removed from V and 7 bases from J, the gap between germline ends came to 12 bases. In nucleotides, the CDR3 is TGTGCCAGCAGTGCTACCCGAGAGAATGAGCAGTTCTTC. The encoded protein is CASSATRENEQFF.

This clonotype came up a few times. The CDR3, as DNA: TGTGCCAGCAAGGGGACAGGGGAATCACCCCTCCACTTT. Translating gives CASKGTGESPLHF. The V gene is TRBV2, the J gene TRBJ1-6; 10 nucleotides agree with TRBD1. This CDR3 is 13 amino acids long. Unmatched junction bases numbered 4, after V lost 7 bases and J lost 10 bases. Germline lookup yields CDR1 SNHLY and CDR2 FYNNEI.

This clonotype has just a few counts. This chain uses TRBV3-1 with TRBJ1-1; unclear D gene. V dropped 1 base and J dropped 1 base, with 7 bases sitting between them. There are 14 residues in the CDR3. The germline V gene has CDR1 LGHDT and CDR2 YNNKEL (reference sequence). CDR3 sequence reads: CASSQGLSNTEAFF. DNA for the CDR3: TGTGCCAGCAGCCAAGGGTTATCGAACACTGAAGCTTTCTTT.